This T cell receptor (beta chain) was retrieved from a study of human T cells and chemical hapten exposure. The overall study: 2% DPC was applied to around 2 cm by around 2 cm of upper inner arm skin for sensitization. For the roughly 26-week duration of the study, patients were given weekly doses of diphenylcyclopropenone on the scalp. Patch tests put 0.01% DPC on the upper back, read at 6 days.

TCRdb reprocessed the RACE reads with MiXCR, giving one entry per CDR3 protein. The sample consists of 56,000 or so distinct CDR3 sequences, approximately 10% of them appearing once. This clonotype was observed a few times. Its antigen is not known. In germline, CDR1 is SGHNT, CDR2 YYREEE (reference sequence). This CDR3 has 14 residues. Trimming left V 1 base short and J 6 bases short, with 11 bases between. General study points: Every donor had alopecia, and their immune response may therefore differ from healthy people's.

The time point: pre-sensitization, week 0. Treatment specified: therapeutic diphenylcyclopropenone sensitization with weekly scalp DPC. The authors' total RNA extraction used unfractionated whole blood. This specimen was whole blood, taken in connection with sensitization to the hapten diphenylcyclopropenone (DPC). The source is a woman aged 25 to 39 with alopecia areata. Some clones in this sample may be carry-over from other donors' samples. This chain links TRBV5-4 with TRBJ1-5, with D possibly TRBD1 on 6 matching bases. CDR3 protein: CASSLIQGSQPQHF. CDR3 DNA sequence: TGTGCCAGCAGCTTGATCCAGGGGAGTCAGCCCCAGCATTTT.